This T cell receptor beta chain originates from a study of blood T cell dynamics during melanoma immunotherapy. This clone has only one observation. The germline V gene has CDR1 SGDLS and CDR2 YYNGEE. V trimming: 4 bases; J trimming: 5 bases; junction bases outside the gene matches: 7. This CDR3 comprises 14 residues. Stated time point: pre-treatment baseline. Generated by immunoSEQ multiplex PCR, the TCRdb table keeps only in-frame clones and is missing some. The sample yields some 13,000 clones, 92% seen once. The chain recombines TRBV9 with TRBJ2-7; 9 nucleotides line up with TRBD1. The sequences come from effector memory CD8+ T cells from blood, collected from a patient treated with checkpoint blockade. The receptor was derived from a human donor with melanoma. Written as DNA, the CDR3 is TGTGCCAGCAGCAGCGGGACAGGGATCGACGAGCAGTACTTC. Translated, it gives CASSSGTGIDEQYF.